This TCR beta chain was sequenced in a study of shared clonotypes between healthy human individuals. The naive CD8 population came from CD45RO-negative cells selected for CCR7, without terminally differentiated effector memory CD45RA+ cells. Profiling relied on immunoSEQ multiplex PCR, and the TCRdb table lists in-frame clones only, not all of them. The table has around 2,000,000 clones, approximately 95% seen once; the top ten hold approximately 1.2%. Germline V gene sequence: CDR1 LNHDA, CDR2 SQIVND (reference sequence). The CDR3 covers 14 residues. Trimming removed 1 base from V and 2 bases from J, with 9 bases in between. As for this clone: What it binds is unknown.

Notes on the study in general: Relative to their counterparts shared across all four donors, non-shared clonotypes exhibited diminished generation probabilities.

The clonotype originates from a man between 18 and 35 years old in good health. What was sequenced was naive CD8+ T cells sorted from blood. The chain couples TRBV19 to TRBJ2-7; no clear D. This CDR3 reads CASSIGSAPYEQYF. The DNA of the CDR3 is TGTGCCAGTAGTATAGGCTCCGCCCCCTACGAGCAGTACTTC.